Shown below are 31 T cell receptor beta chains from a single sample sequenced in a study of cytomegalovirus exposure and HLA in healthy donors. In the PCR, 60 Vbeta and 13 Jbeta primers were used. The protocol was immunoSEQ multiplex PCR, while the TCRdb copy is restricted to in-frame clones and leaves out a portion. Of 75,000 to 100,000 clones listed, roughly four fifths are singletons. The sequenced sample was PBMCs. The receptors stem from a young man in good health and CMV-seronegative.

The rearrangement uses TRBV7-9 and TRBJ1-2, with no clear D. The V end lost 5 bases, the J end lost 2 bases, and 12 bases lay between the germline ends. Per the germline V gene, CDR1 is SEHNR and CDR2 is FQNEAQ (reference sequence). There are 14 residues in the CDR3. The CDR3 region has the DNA TGTGCCAGCAGCCGCTCTGAGGAAAACTATGGCTACACCTTC. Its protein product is CASSRSEENYGYTF.

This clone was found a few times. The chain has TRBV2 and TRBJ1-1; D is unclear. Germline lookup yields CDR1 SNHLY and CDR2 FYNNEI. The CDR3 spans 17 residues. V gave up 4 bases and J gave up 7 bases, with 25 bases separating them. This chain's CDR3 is CASSATNSKRELIEAFF. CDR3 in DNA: TGTGCCAGCAGTGCAACGAACTCTAAACGGGAGCTGATTGAAGCTTTCTTT.

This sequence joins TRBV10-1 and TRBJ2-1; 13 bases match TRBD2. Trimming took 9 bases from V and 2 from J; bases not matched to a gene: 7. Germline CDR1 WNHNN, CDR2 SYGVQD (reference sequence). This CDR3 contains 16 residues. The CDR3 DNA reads TGCGCCAGGAGGACTAGCGGGAGAGTCGCCTACAATGAGCAGTTCTTC. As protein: CARRTSGRVAYNEQFF.

The CDR3 loop reads CASSPISQGDYGEAFF. In DNA form, the CDR3 reads TGTGCCAGCAGTCCCATATCACAGGGGGATTATGGTGAAGCTTTCTTT. This chain uses TRBV27 with TRBJ1-1; 8 positions agree with TRBD1. Germline CDR1 and CDR2: MNHEY and SMNVEV (reference sequence). The V and J ends lost 5 bases and 7 bases, in that order; junction bases with no gene match: 15. This CDR3 comprises 16 residues.

CDR3 nucleotides: TGTGCCAGCAGCTTAGCGCATTGGCAGGGGGCGGAGAACACTGAAGCTTTCTTT. Amino acid sequence: CASSLAHWQGAENTEAFF. This chain connects TRBV7-9 to TRBJ1-1, with 8 positions matching TRBD1. V shed 0 bases and J 1 base; nucleotides not matched to a gene: 10. Germline V lookup: CDR1 SEHNR, CDR2 FQNEAQ (reference sequence). CDR3 length equals 18 residues.

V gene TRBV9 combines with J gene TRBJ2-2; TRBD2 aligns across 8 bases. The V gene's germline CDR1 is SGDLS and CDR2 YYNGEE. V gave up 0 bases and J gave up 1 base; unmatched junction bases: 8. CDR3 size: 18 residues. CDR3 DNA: TGTGCCAGCAGCGTAGGCCCCGGGACTAGTGGGAACACCGGGGAGCTGTTTTTT. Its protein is CASSVGPGTSGNTGELFF.

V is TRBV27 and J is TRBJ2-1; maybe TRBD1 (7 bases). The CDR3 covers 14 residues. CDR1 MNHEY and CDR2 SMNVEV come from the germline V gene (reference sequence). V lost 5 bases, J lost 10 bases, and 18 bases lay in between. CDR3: CASSIGGLANEQFF. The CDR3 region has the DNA TGTGCCAGCAGTATAGGGGGCCTAGCGAACGAGCAGTTCTTC.

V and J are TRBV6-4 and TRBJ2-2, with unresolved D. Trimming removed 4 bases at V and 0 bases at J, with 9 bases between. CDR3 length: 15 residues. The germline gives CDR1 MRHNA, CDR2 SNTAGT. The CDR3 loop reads CASSGAGSNTGELFF. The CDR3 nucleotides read TGTGCCAGCAGTGGGGCAGGCTCGAACACCGGGGAGCTGTTTTTT.

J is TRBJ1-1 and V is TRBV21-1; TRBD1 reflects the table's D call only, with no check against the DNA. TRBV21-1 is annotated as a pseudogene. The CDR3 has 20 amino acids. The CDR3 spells CASSKLADPGTGGMNTEAFF. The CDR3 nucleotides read TGTGCCAGCAGCAAATTGGCCGACCCGGGGACAGGGGGAATGAACACTGAAGCTTTCTTT.

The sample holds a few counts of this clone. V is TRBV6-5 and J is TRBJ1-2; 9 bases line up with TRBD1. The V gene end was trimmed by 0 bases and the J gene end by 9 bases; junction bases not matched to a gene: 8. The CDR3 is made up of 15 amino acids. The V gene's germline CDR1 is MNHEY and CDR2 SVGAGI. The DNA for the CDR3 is TGTGCCAGCAGTTACTCCGGGGGACAGGGAGCCAGCTACACCTTC. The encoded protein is CASSYSGGQGASYTF.

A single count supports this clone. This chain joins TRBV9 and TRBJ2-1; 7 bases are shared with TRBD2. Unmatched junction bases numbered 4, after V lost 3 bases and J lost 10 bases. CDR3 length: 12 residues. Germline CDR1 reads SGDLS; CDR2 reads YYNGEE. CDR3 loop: CASSGLAGEQFF. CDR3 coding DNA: TGTGCCAGCAGCGGATTAGCGGGCGAGCAGTTCTTC.

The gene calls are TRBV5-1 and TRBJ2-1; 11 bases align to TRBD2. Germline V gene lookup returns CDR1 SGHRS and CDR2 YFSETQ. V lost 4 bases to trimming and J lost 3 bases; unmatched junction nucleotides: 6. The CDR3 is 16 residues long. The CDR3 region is CASSPLTSGNYNEQFF. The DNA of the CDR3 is TGCGCCAGCAGCCCATTGACTAGCGGGAACTACAATGAGCAGTTCTTC. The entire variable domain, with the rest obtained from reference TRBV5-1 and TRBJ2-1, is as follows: KAGVTQTPRYLIKTRGQQVTLSCSPISGHRSVSWYQQTPGQGLQFLFEYFSETQRNKGNFPGRFSGRQFSNSRSEMNVSTLELGDSALYLCASSPLTSGNYNEQFFGPGTRLTVL.

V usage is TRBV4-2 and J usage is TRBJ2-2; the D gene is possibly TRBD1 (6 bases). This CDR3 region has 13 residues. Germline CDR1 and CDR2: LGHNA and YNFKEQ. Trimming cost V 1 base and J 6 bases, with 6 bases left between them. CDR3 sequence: CASSQAGAGELFF. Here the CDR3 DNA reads TGTGCCAGCAGCCAAGCAGGGGCCGGGGAGCTGTTTTTT.

The CDR3 DNA follows: TGCGCCAGCAGCCAACAACCGCAGGTTTTAATGACCGAGCAGTACTTC. Translating it yields CASSQQPQVLMTEQYF. V and J are TRBV4-3 and TRBJ2-7, with D unresolved. The germline gives CDR1 LGHNA, CDR2 YSLEER. The CDR3 spans 16 residues. Deletions cut 2 bases from V and 6 bases from J, with 20 bases between.

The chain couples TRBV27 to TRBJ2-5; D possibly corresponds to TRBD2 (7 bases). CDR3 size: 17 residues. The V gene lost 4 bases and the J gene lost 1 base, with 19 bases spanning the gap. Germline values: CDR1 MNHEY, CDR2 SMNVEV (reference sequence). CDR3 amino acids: CASSSGQLAGAQETQYF. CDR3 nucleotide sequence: TGTGCCAGCAGTTCCGGACAGCTGGCGGGGGCCCAAGAGACCCAGTACTTC.

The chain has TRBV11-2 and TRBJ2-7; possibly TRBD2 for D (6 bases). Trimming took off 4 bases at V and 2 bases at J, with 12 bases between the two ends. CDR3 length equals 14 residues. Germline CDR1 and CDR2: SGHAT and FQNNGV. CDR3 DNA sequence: TGTGCCAGCAGCTGGGGAGGCGGACCCTACGAGCAGTACGTC. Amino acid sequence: CASSWGGGPYEQYV.

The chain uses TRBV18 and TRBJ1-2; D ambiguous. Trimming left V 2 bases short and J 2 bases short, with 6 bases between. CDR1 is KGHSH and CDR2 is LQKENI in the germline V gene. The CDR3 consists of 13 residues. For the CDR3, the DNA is TGTGCCAGCTCACCAACAGAAAACTATGGCTACACCTTC. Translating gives CASSPTENYGYTF.

The CDR3 DNA reads as TGTGCCAGCAGCATTACCCAGGGTGGAAGAAATCAGCCCCAGCATTTT. This gives the protein CASSITQGGRNQPQHF. The chain employs TRBV7-2 and TRBJ1-5, with D possibly being TRBD1 (5 bases). Trimming pared 5 bases from V and 4 bases from J, leaving 18 bases between. Germline V lookup: CDR1 SGHTA, CDR2 FQGNSA. CDR3 length: 16 amino acids.

The CDR3 reads CASSLELAGSSTDTQYF. DNA for the CDR3: TGCGCCAGCAGCTTGGAACTAGCGGGTTCAAGCACAGATACGCAGTATTTT. V is TRBV5-1 and J is TRBJ2-3; the match to TRBD2 covers 9 bases. The CDR3 covers 17 residues. Trimming took 0 bases from V and 0 from J; bases not matched to a gene: 5. Germline loops: CDR1 SGHRS, CDR2 YFSETQ.

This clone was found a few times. Here the CDR3 reads CASSSYPQGNTEAFF. For the CDR3, the DNA is TGTGCCAGCAGTTCCTACCCACAGGGGAACACTGAAGCTTTCTTT. The chain is built from TRBV27 and TRBJ1-1, with D possibly matching TRBD1 (6 bases). The CDR3 has 15 residues. Trimming removed 4 bases from V and 1 base from J, with 13 bases in between. Germline lookup yields CDR1 MNHEY and CDR2 SMNVEV (reference sequence).

The CDR3 here is CATSRGLAGNTGELFF. The CDR3 nucleotides are TGTGCCACCAGCAGGGGACTAGCGGGTAACACCGGGGAGCTGTTTTTT. The genes are TRBV15 and TRBJ2-2; TRBD2 aligns across 12 bases. Germline lookup yields CDR1 LNHNV and CDR2 YYDKDF (reference sequence). The CDR3 sequence is 16 residues long. Trimming removed 3 bases from V and 2 bases from J; junction bases left unmatched: 1.

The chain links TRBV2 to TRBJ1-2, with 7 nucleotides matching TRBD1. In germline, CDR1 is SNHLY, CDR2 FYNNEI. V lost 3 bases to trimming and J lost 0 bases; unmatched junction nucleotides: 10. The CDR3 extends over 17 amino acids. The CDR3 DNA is TGTGCCAGCAGTGACTTAGGGGTTACAGGGGCTAACTATGGCTACACCTTC. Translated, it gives CASSDLGVTGANYGYTF.

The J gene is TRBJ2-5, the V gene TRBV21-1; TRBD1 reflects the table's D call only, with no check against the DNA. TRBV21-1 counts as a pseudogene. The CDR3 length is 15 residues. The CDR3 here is CASGLFKGRVVVQYF. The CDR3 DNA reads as TGTGCCAGCGGCTTGTTTAAGGGCAGGGTGGTTGTCCAGTACTTC.

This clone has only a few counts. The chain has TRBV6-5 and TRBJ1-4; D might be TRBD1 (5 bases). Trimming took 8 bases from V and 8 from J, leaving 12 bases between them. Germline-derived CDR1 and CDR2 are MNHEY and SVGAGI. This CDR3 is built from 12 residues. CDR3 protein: CASGTGGEKLFF. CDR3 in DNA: TGTGCCAGCGGGACGGGAGGGGAAAAACTGTTTTTT.

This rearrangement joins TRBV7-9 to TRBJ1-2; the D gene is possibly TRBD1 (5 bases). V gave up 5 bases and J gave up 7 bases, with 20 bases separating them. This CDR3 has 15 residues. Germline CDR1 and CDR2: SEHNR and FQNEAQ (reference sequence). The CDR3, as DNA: TGTGCCAGCAGCCACTTGGGGCAGGGAATAAGTGGCTACACCTTC. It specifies CASSHLGQGISGYTF.

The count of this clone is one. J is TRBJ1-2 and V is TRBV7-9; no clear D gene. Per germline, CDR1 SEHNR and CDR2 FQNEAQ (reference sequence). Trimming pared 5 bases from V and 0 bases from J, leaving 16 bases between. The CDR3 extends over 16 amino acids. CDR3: CASSQPKGVSNYGYTF. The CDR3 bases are TGTGCCAGCAGCCAGCCCAAAGGAGTATCTAACTATGGCTACACCTTC.

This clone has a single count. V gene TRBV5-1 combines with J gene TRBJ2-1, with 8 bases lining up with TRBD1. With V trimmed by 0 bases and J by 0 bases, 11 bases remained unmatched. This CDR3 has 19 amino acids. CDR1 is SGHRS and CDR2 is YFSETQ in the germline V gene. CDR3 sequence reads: CASSLGVGQGPRSYNEQFF. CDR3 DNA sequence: TGCGCCAGCAGCTTGGGGGTTGGACAGGGCCCCCGCTCCTACAATGAGCAGTTCTTC.

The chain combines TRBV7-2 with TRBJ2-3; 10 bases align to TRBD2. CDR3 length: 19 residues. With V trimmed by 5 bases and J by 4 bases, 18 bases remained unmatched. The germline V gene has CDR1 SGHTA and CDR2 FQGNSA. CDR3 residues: CASSRGPSPSGGGADTQYF. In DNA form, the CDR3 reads TGTGCCAGCAGCCGAGGGCCCTCTCCGAGCGGGGGGGGTGCAGATACGCAGTATTTT.

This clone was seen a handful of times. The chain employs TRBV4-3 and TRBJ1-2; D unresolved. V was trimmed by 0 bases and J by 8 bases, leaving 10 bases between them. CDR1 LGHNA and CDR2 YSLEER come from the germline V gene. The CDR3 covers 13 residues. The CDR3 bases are TGCGCCAGCAGCCAAGAGGGCAGTGAAGGCTACACCTTC. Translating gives CASSQEGSEGYTF.

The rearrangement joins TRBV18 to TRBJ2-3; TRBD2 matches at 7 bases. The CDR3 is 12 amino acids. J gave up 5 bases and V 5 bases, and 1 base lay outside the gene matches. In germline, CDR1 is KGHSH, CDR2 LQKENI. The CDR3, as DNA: TGTGCCAGCTCAGGCGGGGGAGATACGCAGTATTTT. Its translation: CASSGGGDTQYF. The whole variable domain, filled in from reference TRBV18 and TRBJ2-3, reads NAGVMQNPRHLVRRRGQEARLRCSPMKGHSHVYWYRQLPEEGLKFMVYLQKENIIDESGMPKERFSAEFPKEGPSILRIQQVVRGDSAAYFCASSGGGDTQYFGPGTRLTVL.

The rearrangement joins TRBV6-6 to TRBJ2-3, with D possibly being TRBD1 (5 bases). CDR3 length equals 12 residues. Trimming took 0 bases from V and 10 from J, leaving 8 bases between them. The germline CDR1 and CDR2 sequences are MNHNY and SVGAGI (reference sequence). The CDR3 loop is CASSYSGQAQYF. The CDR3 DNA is TGTGCCAGCAGTTACTCGGGGCAAGCGCAGTATTTT.